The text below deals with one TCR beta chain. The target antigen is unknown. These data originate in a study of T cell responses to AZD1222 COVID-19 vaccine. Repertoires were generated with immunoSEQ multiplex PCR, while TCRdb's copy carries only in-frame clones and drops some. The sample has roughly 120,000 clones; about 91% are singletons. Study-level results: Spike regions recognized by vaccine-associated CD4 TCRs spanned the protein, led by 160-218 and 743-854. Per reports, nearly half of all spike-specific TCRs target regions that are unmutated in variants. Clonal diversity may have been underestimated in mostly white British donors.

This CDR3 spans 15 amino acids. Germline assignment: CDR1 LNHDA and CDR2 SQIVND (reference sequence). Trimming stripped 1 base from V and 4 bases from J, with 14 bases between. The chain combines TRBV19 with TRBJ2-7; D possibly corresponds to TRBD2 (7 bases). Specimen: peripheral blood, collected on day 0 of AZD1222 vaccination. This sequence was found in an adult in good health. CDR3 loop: CASSIGGGGPYEQYF. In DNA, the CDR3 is TGTGCCAGTAGTATAGGAGGGGGGGGACCATACGAGCAGTACTTC.